This TCR beta chain was profiled in a study of identifying expanded T cells in peripheral blood. Generated by immunoSEQ multiplex PCR, the TCRdb table keeps only in-frame clones and is missing some. The sample lists 95,000 to 100,000 clones, approximately 88% occurring once. This CDR3 has 13 residues. In germline, CDR1 is MNHEY, CDR2 SVGAGI. The J segment lost 7 bases and the V segment lost 6 bases, leaving 7 bases of the junction unmatched. The clonotype comes from a person aged 18-70 years in good health. This chain links TRBV6-5 with TRBJ1-2; 8 nucleotides align to TRBD1. Sequenced material: blood. The CDR3 sequence: CASRIGQGSGYTF. The CDR3 DNA is TGTGCCAGCAGGATTGGACAGGGCTCTGGCTACACCTTC.